The rows below give T cell receptor beta chains drawn from one sample of a study of blood T cells in healthy people across ages. MiXCR, run by TCRdb on the 5' RACE reads, gives a single entry per CDR3 protein. The sample contains hundreds of thousands of distinct CDR3 sequences, about 30% of which appear only once. Material: blood. The source is a woman over 75 in good health. Both conserved end residues are part of each CDR3. Each record gives: clone size, J gene, V gene, D gene, CDR3 length, CDR3 protein, CDR3 DNA. The D gene is left open where the match is weak. A clone size is listed for some rows: how often the clone was seen (once, few, many), or a class if it is expanded.

clone_size: few
j_call: TRBJ2-1
v_call: TRBV7-2
d_call: .
cdr3_length: 13
cdr3_aa: CASRLTLANEQFF
cdr3_nt: TGTGCCAGCAGATTAACGTTAGCCAATGAGCAGTTCTTC

clone_size: once
j_call: TRBJ2-6
v_call: TRBV5-5
d_call: .
cdr3_length: 15
cdr3_aa: CAGSLEGTGANVLTF
cdr3_nt: TGTGCCGGCAGCTTGGAGGGGACCGGGGCCAACGTCCTGACTTTC

clone_size: many
j_call: TRBJ2-7
v_call: TRBV12-3/TRBV12-4
d_call: TRBD1
cdr3_length: 14
cdr3_aa: CASSPSTGGYEQYF
cdr3_nt: TGTGCCAGCAGCCCGTCGACAGGGGGCTACGAGCAGTACTTC

clone_size: many
j_call: TRBJ2-6
v_call: TRBV5-5
d_call: .
cdr3_length: 17
cdr3_aa: CASSPLFVPSGANVLTF
cdr3_nt: TGTGCCAGCAGCCCCCTGTTTGTGCCCTCTGGGGCCAACGTCCTGACTTTC

clone_size: once
j_call: TRBJ2-3
v_call: TRBV20-1
d_call: .
cdr3_length: 13
cdr3_aa: CSASRDATDTQYF
cdr3_nt: TGCAGTGCTAGCCGGGACGCCACAGATACGCAGTATTTT

clone_size: many
j_call: TRBJ2-1
v_call: TRBV12-3/TRBV12-4
d_call: TRBD2
cdr3_length: 15
cdr3_aa: CASSLLAGGKNEQFF
cdr3_nt: TGTGCCAGCAGTCTCCTAGCGGGGGGGAAGAATGAGCAGTTCTTC

clone_size: .
j_call: TRBJ2-2
v_call: TRBV7-7
d_call: .
cdr3_length: 15
cdr3_aa: CASSPKMSGAGELFF
cdr3_nt: TGTGCCAGCAGCCCCAAAATGTCGGGGGCCGGGGAGCTGTTTTTT

clone_size: .
j_call: TRBJ2-1
v_call: TRBV6-2/TRBV6-3
d_call: TRBD2
cdr3_length: 15
cdr3_aa: CASTSPAGGYNEQFF
cdr3_nt: TGTGCCAGCACCTCCCCCGCGGGGGGGTACAATGAGCAGTTCTTC

clone_size: many
j_call: TRBJ1-2
v_call: TRBV5-6
d_call: TRBD1
cdr3_length: 16
cdr3_aa: CASSPPGTGFNYGYTF
cdr3_nt: TGTGCCAGCAGCCCCCCCGGGACAGGGTTTAACTATGGCTACACCTTC

clone_size: .
j_call: TRBJ1-6
v_call: TRBV20-1
d_call: .
cdr3_length: 16
cdr3_aa: CSVTYPRTANNSPLHF
cdr3_nt: TGCAGTGTTACCTATCCTCGGACGGCGAACAATTCACCCCTCCACTTT

clone_size: many
j_call: TRBJ2-5
v_call: TRBV7-3
d_call: .
cdr3_length: 15
cdr3_aa: CASSPGLRYQETQYF
cdr3_nt: TGTGCCAGCAGCCCGGGACTCCGCTACCAAGAGACCCAGTACTTC

clone_size: few
j_call: TRBJ2-2
v_call: TRBV11-2
d_call: TRBD1
cdr3_length: 14
cdr3_aa: CAGRQGRNTGELFF
cdr3_nt: TGTGCCGGGAGACAGGGGCGTAACACCGGGGAGCTGTTTTTT

clone_size: many
j_call: TRBJ2-6
v_call: TRBV5-1
d_call: .
cdr3_length: 17
cdr3_aa: CASSLVARNSGANVLTF
cdr3_nt: TGCGCCAGCAGCTTGGTAGCGCGGAACTCTGGGGCCAACGTCCTGACTTTC

clone_size: many
j_call: TRBJ2-7
v_call: TRBV6-5
d_call: .
cdr3_length: 12
cdr3_aa: CASSYPLGEQYF
cdr3_nt: TGTGCCAGCAGTTACCCCCTGGGCGAGCAGTACTTC

clone_size: .
j_call: TRBJ2-7
v_call: TRBV30
d_call: .
cdr3_length: 11
cdr3_aa: CAHIVGAEQYF
cdr3_nt: TGTGCCCACATCGTTGGGGCCGAGCAGTACTTC

clone_size: many
j_call: TRBJ2-5
v_call: TRBV20-1
d_call: .
cdr3_length: 12
cdr3_aa: CSAGGSIETQYF
cdr3_nt: TGCAGTGCTGGGGGGTCGATAGAGACCCAGTACTTC

clone_size: .
j_call: TRBJ2-7
v_call: TRBV20-1
d_call: TRBD2
cdr3_length: 16
cdr3_aa: CSARDPLAGESYEQYF
cdr3_nt: TGCAGTGCTAGAGATCCCCTAGCGGGAGAATCCTACGAGCAGTACTTC

clone_size: many
j_call: TRBJ2-5
v_call: TRBV29-1
d_call: TRBD1
cdr3_length: 16
cdr3_aa: CSVEPQGGRCQETQYF
cdr3_nt: TGCAGCGTTGAACCACAGGGGGGCAGGTGCCAAGAGACCCAGTACTTC

clone_size: once
j_call: TRBJ2-1
v_call: TRBV29-1
d_call: .
cdr3_length: 14
cdr3_aa: CSVPGSPSYNEQFF
cdr3_nt: TGCAGCGTTCCCGGGTCCCCCTCCTACAATGAGCAGTTCTTC

clone_size: .
j_call: TRBJ2-4
v_call: TRBV6-1
d_call: .
cdr3_length: 17
cdr3_aa: CASSHPDRHLAKNIQYF
cdr3_nt: TGTGCCAGCAGTCATCCAGACAGGCACCTAGCCAAAAACATTCAGTACTTC

clone_size: .
j_call: TRBJ2-7
v_call: TRBV20-1
d_call: .
cdr3_length: 12
cdr3_aa: CSAAVREYEQYF
cdr3_nt: TGCAGTGCTGCCGTCAGGGAGTACGAGCAGTACTTC

clone_size: .
j_call: TRBJ2-3
v_call: TRBV6-4
d_call: TRBD1
cdr3_length: 15
cdr3_aa: CASSLEGAGVDTQYF
cdr3_nt: TGTGCCAGCTCCCTCGAGGGGGCCGGTGTGGATACGCAGTATTTT

clone_size: .
j_call: TRBJ2-3
v_call: TRBV20-1
d_call: TRBD2
cdr3_length: 14
cdr3_aa: CSEKTSGSADTQYF
cdr3_nt: TGCAGTGAAAAGACTAGCGGGAGTGCAGATACGCAGTATTTT

clone_size: many
j_call: TRBJ2-1
v_call: TRBV5-1
d_call: TRBD2
cdr3_length: 14
cdr3_aa: CASSGRGGADEQFF
cdr3_nt: TGCGCCAGCAGTGGTCGCGGGGGGGCCGATGAGCAGTTCTTC

clone_size: many
j_call: TRBJ1-4
v_call: TRBV5-1
d_call: .
cdr3_length: 14
cdr3_aa: CASSSGQINEKLFF
cdr3_nt: TGCGCCAGCAGCTCAGGACAGATTAATGAAAAACTGTTTTTT

clone_size: few
j_call: TRBJ1-6
v_call: TRBV5-1
d_call: TRBD1
cdr3_length: 15
cdr3_aa: CASSAGTAINSPLHF
cdr3_nt: TGCGCCAGCAGCGCCGGGACAGCGATTAATTCACCCCTCCACTTT

clone_size: few
j_call: TRBJ1-2
v_call: TRBV7-2
d_call: .
cdr3_length: 15
cdr3_aa: CASSLARVRQWGYTF
cdr3_nt: TGTGCCAGCAGCTTAGCGCGAGTCAGGCAATGGGGCTACACCTTC

clone_size: .
j_call: TRBJ2-2
v_call: TRBV6-4
d_call: TRBD2
cdr3_length: 15
cdr3_aa: CASKGLAGVAGELFF
cdr3_nt: TGTGCCAGCAAAGGTCTAGCGGGAGTGGCCGGGGAGCTGTTTTTT

clone_size: many
j_call: TRBJ1-5
v_call: TRBV12-3/TRBV12-4
d_call: TRBD1
cdr3_length: 16
cdr3_aa: CASRKGTGMGNQPQHF
cdr3_nt: TGTGCCAGCAGAAAGGGGACAGGGATGGGCAATCAGCCCCAGCATTTT

clone_size: few
j_call: TRBJ2-5
v_call: TRBV20-1
d_call: .
cdr3_length: 13
cdr3_aa: CSARGAGIETQYF
cdr3_nt: TGCAGTGCTAGAGGGGCAGGGATAGAGACCCAGTACTTC

clone_size: many
j_call: TRBJ1-2
v_call: TRBV4-1
d_call: .
cdr3_length: 14
cdr3_aa: CASSQGAVNYGYTF
cdr3_nt: TGCGCCAGCAGCCAAGGAGCCGTTAACTATGGCTACACCTTC

clone_size: many
j_call: TRBJ2-7
v_call: TRBV4-1
d_call: .
cdr3_length: 16
cdr3_aa: CASSPLGTNGGYEQYF
cdr3_nt: TGCGCCAGCAGCCCTCTCGGGACCAACGGGGGCTACGAGCAGTACTTC

clone_size: .
j_call: TRBJ2-1
v_call: TRBV20-1
d_call: TRBD2
cdr3_length: 16
cdr3_aa: CSTTGRAGRYYDEQFF
cdr3_nt: TGCAGTACTACCGGGAGGGCGGGGAGATACTACGATGAGCAGTTCTTC

clone_size: many
j_call: TRBJ2-1
v_call: TRBV20-1
d_call: .
cdr3_length: 14
cdr3_aa: CSAESGVSYNEQFF
cdr3_nt: TGCAGTGCGGAATCGGGGGTCTCCTACAATGAGCAGTTCTTC

clone_size: .
j_call: TRBJ2-3
v_call: TRBV6-6
d_call: TRBD1
cdr3_length: 16
cdr3_aa: CASSYGQGEGTDTQYF
cdr3_nt: TGTGCCAGCAGTTACGGACAGGGGGAAGGCACAGATACGCAGTATTTT

clone_size: .
j_call: TRBJ1-2
v_call: TRBV30
d_call: .
cdr3_length: 12
cdr3_aa: CAWSGETYGYTF
cdr3_nt: TGTGCCTGGAGTGGGGAGACCTATGGCTACACCTTC

clone_size: .
j_call: TRBJ2-1
v_call: TRBV7-7
d_call: TRBD1
cdr3_length: 16
cdr3_aa: CASSPRQGMAYNEQCF
cdr3_nt: TGTGCTAGCAGCCCGAGACAGGGAATGGCCTACAATGAGCAGTGCTTC

clone_size: .
j_call: TRBJ1-2
v_call: TRBV20-1
d_call: TRBD1
cdr3_length: 15
cdr3_aa: CSAAPGTVGNYGYTF
cdr3_nt: TGCAGTGCTGCGCCCGGGACAGTCGGTAACTATGGCTACACCTTC

clone_size: many
j_call: TRBJ2-7
v_call: TRBV6-2/TRBV6-3
d_call: TRBD1
cdr3_length: 15
cdr3_aa: CASSYGKDRAYEQYF
cdr3_nt: TGTGCCAGCAGTTACGGTAAGGACAGGGCCTACGAGCAGTACTTC

clone_size: many
j_call: TRBJ2-1
v_call: TRBV5-6
d_call: .
cdr3_length: 11
cdr3_aa: CASSYLVEQFF
cdr3_nt: TGTGCCAGCAGCTATTTAGTTGAGCAGTTCTTC

clone_size: .
j_call: TRBJ1-6
v_call: TRBV20-1
d_call: .
cdr3_length: 17
cdr3_aa: CSARPSRGASYNSPPHF
cdr3_nt: TGCAGTGCTAGGCCCTCGCGGGGGGCATCCTATAATTCACCCCCCCACTTT

clone_size: many
j_call: TRBJ2-1
v_call: TRBV20-1
d_call: TRBD2
cdr3_length: 14
cdr3_aa: CSANEAGGYNEQFF
cdr3_nt: TGCAGTGCTAATGAAGCGGGGGGATACAATGAGCAGTTCTTC

clone_size: .
j_call: TRBJ2-2
v_call: TRBV4-1
d_call: .
cdr3_length: 17
cdr3_aa: CASSQDSTRANTGELFF
cdr3_nt: TGCGCCAGCAGCCAAGATTCTACAAGGGCGAACACCGGGGAGCTGTTTTTT

clone_size: many
j_call: TRBJ2-3
v_call: TRBV24-1
d_call: TRBD1
cdr3_length: 15
cdr3_aa: CATSAGTGGLDTQYF
cdr3_nt: TGTGCCACCAGTGCCGGAACAGGGGGATTAGATACGCAGTATTTT

clone_size: .
j_call: TRBJ1-5
v_call: TRBV6-6
d_call: .
cdr3_length: 13
cdr3_aa: CASSYSYNQPQHF
cdr3_nt: TGTGCCAGCAGTTACTCGTACAATCAGCCCCAGCATTTT

clone_size: many
j_call: TRBJ1-2
v_call: TRBV2
d_call: TRBD1
cdr3_length: 14
cdr3_aa: CASGPGQDFYGYTF
cdr3_nt: TGTGCCAGCGGCCCGGGACAGGATTTCTATGGCTACACCTTC